This is a list of T cell receptor beta chains from one sample in a study of T cell responses to AZD1222 COVID-19 vaccine. The protocol was immunoSEQ multiplex PCR, while the TCRdb copy is restricted to in-frame clones and leaves out a portion. Here the sample spans about 97,000 clones, roughly 89% being singletons. Sequencing used peripheral blood, obtained on day 0 of AZD1222 vaccination. These receptors were collected from an adult in good health. Each CDR3 is given with its conserved first and last residue. D genes are given only for firm matches. Clone size is stated in some rows and not others, as once, few, many or a class when expanded.

d_gene: .
abundance: .
v_gene: TRBV6-5
j_gene: TRBJ1-2
CDR3nt: TGTGCCAGCAGGGCTGAGGGTAATAGAGACTATGGCTACACCTTC
CDR3aa: CASRAEGNRDYGYTF

d_gene: .
abundance: .
v_gene: TRBV3-1/TRBV3-2
j_gene: TRBJ2-2
CDR3nt: TGTGCCAGCAGCCAAGGATTCACAGGGGAGGCGAACACCGGGGAGCTGTTTTTT
CDR3aa: CASSQGFTGEANTGELFF

d_gene: .
abundance: .
v_gene: TRBV3-1/TRBV3-2
j_gene: TRBJ1-2
CDR3nt: TGTGCCAGCAGCCCCGGGACGGAAAAATATGGCTACACCTTC
CDR3aa: CASSPGTEKYGYTF

d_gene: .
abundance: .
v_gene: TRBV20-1
j_gene: TRBJ1-2
CDR3nt: TGCAGTGCTTACACAGGGTATGGCTACACCTTC
CDR3aa: CSAYTGYGYTF

d_gene: TRBD2
abundance: .
v_gene: TRBV7-2
j_gene: TRBJ2-3
CDR3nt: TGTGCCAGCAGCCTGACTAGCGGGAGAGGGATGGATACGCAGTATTTT
CDR3aa: CASSLTSGRGMDTQYF

d_gene: .
abundance: .
v_gene: TRBV29-1
j_gene: TRBJ1-4
CDR3nt: TGCAGCGTTGGGGTGCCGGCGGAGGAAAAACTGTTTTTT
CDR3aa: CSVGVPAEEKLFF

d_gene: .
abundance: .
v_gene: TRBV6-2/TRBV6-3
j_gene: TRBJ2-5
CDR3nt: TGTGCCAGCAGCAACTTGGCCGCCGGGACACCGACCCAGTACTTC
CDR3aa: CASSNLAAGTPTQYF

d_gene: .
abundance: .
v_gene: TRBV11-2
j_gene: TRBJ2-1
CDR3nt: TGTGCCAGCAGCGGCGACAGATACAATGAGCAGTTCTTC
CDR3aa: CASSGDRYNEQFF

d_gene: TRBD1
abundance: .
v_gene: TRBV11-2
j_gene: TRBJ1-3
CDR3nt: TGTGCCAGCAGCTTAGGACCGGGACAGGGGGCTGGAAACACCATATATTTT
CDR3aa: CASSLGPGQGAGNTIYF

d_gene: .
abundance: .
v_gene: TRBV4-2
j_gene: TRBJ2-3
CDR3nt: TGTGCCAGCAGCCAAGATCGACAGCACTCGTACACAGATACGCAGTATTTT
CDR3aa: CASSQDRQHSYTDTQYF

d_gene: .
abundance: .
v_gene: TRBV2
j_gene: TRBJ1-3
CDR3nt: TGTGCCAGCAGTCGCCCCCCCGGGACTGGAAACACCATATATTTT
CDR3aa: CASSRPPGTGNTIYF

d_gene: .
abundance: .
v_gene: TRBV5-1
j_gene: TRBJ1-1
CDR3nt: TGCGCCAGCAGCTTGGGGGGATCAGACACTGAAGCTTTCTTT
CDR3aa: CASSLGGSDTEAFF

d_gene: .
abundance: .
v_gene: TRBV7-9
j_gene: TRBJ1-2
CDR3nt: TGTGCCAGCAGCTTAGCAGGGGAAGCTGGCTACACCTTC
CDR3aa: CASSLAGEAGYTF

d_gene: .
abundance: .
v_gene: TRBV4-2
j_gene: TRBJ2-7
CDR3nt: TGTGCCAGCAGCCAAATTTTAGGGAGCTCCTACGAGCAGTACTTC
CDR3aa: CASSQILGSSYEQYF

d_gene: .
abundance: .
v_gene: TRBV19
j_gene: TRBJ2-2
CDR3nt: TGTGCCAGTAGTGCCATTCACAGTACCGGGGAGCTGTTTTTT
CDR3aa: CASSAIHSTGELFF

d_gene: TRBD1
abundance: .
v_gene: TRBV7-9
j_gene: TRBJ1-4
CDR3nt: TGTGCCAGTACGGGACAGGGGGCTGAAAAACTGTTTTTT
CDR3aa: CASTGQGAEKLFF

d_gene: .
abundance: few
v_gene: TRBV28
j_gene: TRBJ1-5
CDR3nt: TGTGCCAGCAGTTTACTGTCACTGGGCAATCAGCCCCAGCATTTT
CDR3aa: CASSLLSLGNQPQHF

d_gene: TRBD1
abundance: .
v_gene: TRBV19
j_gene: TRBJ2-7
CDR3nt: TGTGCCAGTAGCTCCCTACCGGGACAGGGAAACGAGCAGTACTTC
CDR3aa: CASSSLPGQGNEQYF

d_gene: TRBD2
abundance: .
v_gene: TRBV11-2
j_gene: TRBJ2-5
CDR3nt: TGTGCCAGCAGCGCCCTACTAGCGGGGGGGCCGGAGACCCAGTACTTC
CDR3aa: CASSALLAGGPETQYF

d_gene: TRBD1
abundance: .
v_gene: TRBV28
j_gene: TRBJ1-2
CDR3nt: TGTGCCAGTCACCTCCCCACAGGGGGCTTATTCGGCTACACCTTC
CDR3aa: CASHLPTGGLFGYTF

d_gene: .
abundance: .
v_gene: TRBV6-5
j_gene: TRBJ1-6
CDR3nt: TGTGCCAGCAGCCCAGCCTACTCCTATAATTCACCCCTCCACTTT
CDR3aa: CASSPAYSYNSPLHF

d_gene: .
abundance: .
v_gene: TRBV28
j_gene: TRBJ1-5
CDR3nt: TGTGCCACCAGGAACAATCAGCCCCAGCATTTT
CDR3aa: CATRNNQPQHF

d_gene: .
abundance: .
v_gene: TRBV10-3
j_gene: TRBJ1-2
CDR3nt: TGTGCCATCAGTTACCTCGGTTGGGATGGCTACACCTTC
CDR3aa: CAISYLGWDGYTF

d_gene: .
abundance: .
v_gene: TRBV5-4
j_gene: TRBJ2-5
CDR3nt: TGTGCCAGCAGCTTGGAGGGACTAGAGACCCAGTACTTC
CDR3aa: CASSLEGLETQYF

d_gene: TRBD1
abundance: .
v_gene: TRBV12-3/TRBV12-4
j_gene: TRBJ1-2
CDR3nt: TGTGCCAGCAGTGCCGACAGGGGTTATGGCTACACCTTC
CDR3aa: CASSADRGYGYTF

d_gene: TRBD1
abundance: .
v_gene: TRBV7-3
j_gene: TRBJ2-7
CDR3nt: TGTGCCAGCAGCTTAGCCGGGACAGGAAGCAACGAGCAGTACTTC
CDR3aa: CASSLAGTGSNEQYF

d_gene: TRBD2
abundance: .
v_gene: TRBV5-4
j_gene: TRBJ2-3
CDR3nt: TGTGCCAGCAGAAACGCCGGACTAGCGGGACTGTATACGCAGTATTTT
CDR3aa: CASRNAGLAGLYTQYF

d_gene: .
abundance: .
v_gene: TRBV6-2/TRBV6-3
j_gene: TRBJ2-7
CDR3nt: TGTGCCAGCAGTTCCTGGGGTTCCTACGAGCAGTACTTC
CDR3aa: CASSSWGSYEQYF

d_gene: .
abundance: .
v_gene: TRBV5-1
j_gene: TRBJ1-2
CDR3nt: TGCGCCAGCAGCTCCACCACAGGGAACTATGGCTACACCTTC
CDR3aa: CASSSTTGNYGYTF

d_gene: .
abundance: few
v_gene: TRBV10-3
j_gene: TRBJ1-6
CDR3nt: TGTGCCATCAGCCCCCTGGGAGGGGGAGAATCACCCCTCCACTTT
CDR3aa: CAISPLGGGESPLHF

d_gene: .
abundance: .
v_gene: TRBV27
j_gene: TRBJ1-6
CDR3nt: TGTGCCAGCAGTTTGATCCCAGGGACAAGAAATTCACCCCTCCACTTT
CDR3aa: CASSLIPGTRNSPLHF

d_gene: TRBD1
abundance: .
v_gene: TRBV19
j_gene: TRBJ2-7
CDR3nt: TGTGCCAGTAGGCGGACGGACAGGGGAGGGAACGAGCAGTACTTC
CDR3aa: CASRRTDRGGNEQYF

d_gene: .
abundance: few
v_gene: TRBV3-1/TRBV3-2
j_gene: TRBJ1-2
CDR3nt: TGTGCCAGCAGCCAAGAGAGGGCCTATGGCTACACCTTC
CDR3aa: CASSQERAYGYTF

d_gene: .
abundance: .
v_gene: TRBV7-8
j_gene: TRBJ2-5
CDR3nt: TGTGCCAGCAGCCAACCGGGGGAGACCCAGTACTTC
CDR3aa: CASSQPGETQYF

d_gene: .
abundance: .
v_gene: TRBV7-9
j_gene: TRBJ1-2
CDR3nt: TGTGCCAGCAGCTTAGCGATATCGAACTATGGCTACACCTTC
CDR3aa: CASSLAISNYGYTF

d_gene: .
abundance: .
v_gene: TRBV7-6
j_gene: TRBJ1-1
CDR3nt: TGTGCCAGCAGCTTGCTGGAGAACACTGAAGCTTTCTTT
CDR3aa: CASSLLENTEAFF

d_gene: TRBD1
abundance: .
v_gene: TRBV24-1
j_gene: TRBJ2-1
CDR3nt: TGTGCCACCAGTGATCAAAAAGCCGGGACAGGGGTTGGCAATGAGCAGTTCTTC
CDR3aa: CATSDQKAGTGVGNEQFF

d_gene: TRBD2
abundance: .
v_gene: TRBV3-1/TRBV3-2
j_gene: TRBJ2-7
CDR3nt: TGTGCCAGCAGCCCCGGACTAGCGGGAGCCTACGAGCAGTACTTC
CDR3aa: CASSPGLAGAYEQYF

d_gene: .
abundance: .
v_gene: TRBV30
j_gene: TRBJ2-1
CDR3nt: TGTGCCTGGACCTCAGGGGGGGGGTACAATGAGCAGTTCTTC
CDR3aa: CAWTSGGGYNEQFF

d_gene: .
abundance: .
v_gene: TRBV24-1
j_gene: TRBJ1-1
CDR3nt: TGTGCCACCAGTGATACCACAGGAGGCGAGGTCACTGAAGCTTTCTTT
CDR3aa: CATSDTTGGEVTEAFF

d_gene: .
abundance: few
v_gene: TRBV28
j_gene: TRBJ1-2
CDR3nt: TGTGCCAGCAGTTTATGGGCAGGAGCTGGCTACACCTTC
CDR3aa: CASSLWAGAGYTF

d_gene: TRBD2
abundance: .
v_gene: TRBV20-1
j_gene: TRBJ2-5
CDR3nt: TGCAGTGCTAGTTCCGGGGGGGGCCGGGAGACCCAGTACTTC
CDR3aa: CSASSGGGRETQYF

d_gene: .
abundance: .
v_gene: TRBV3-1/TRBV3-2
j_gene: TRBJ2-3
CDR3nt: TGTGCCAGCAGCCAAGCCATAGCAGATACGCAGTATTTT
CDR3aa: CASSQAIADTQYF

d_gene: TRBD1
abundance: .
v_gene: TRBV28
j_gene: TRBJ1-4
CDR3nt: TGTGCCAGCAGTCCTCCCCCACAGGGGGCGCATGAAAAACTGTTTTTT
CDR3aa: CASSPPPQGAHEKLFF

d_gene: TRBD1
abundance: .
v_gene: TRBV5-1
j_gene: TRBJ2-3
CDR3nt: TGCGCCAGCAGCAACGGACAGGGGAGCGTGGTTACGCAGTATTTT
CDR3aa: CASSNGQGSVVTQYF

d_gene: TRBD1
abundance: .
v_gene: TRBV28
j_gene: TRBJ1-2
CDR3nt: TGTGCCAGCAGTTTACCCGGGACAGGGTCTAACTATGGCTACACCTTC
CDR3aa: CASSLPGTGSNYGYTF

d_gene: .
abundance: .
v_gene: TRBV7-9
j_gene: TRBJ1-5
CDR3nt: TGTGCCAGCAGCTTAGGAGTCGGGGGTTTGAGTGACAATCAGCCCCAGCATTTT
CDR3aa: CASSLGVGGLSDNQPQHF

d_gene: .
abundance: .
v_gene: TRBV4-3
j_gene: TRBJ1-1
CDR3nt: TGCGCCAGCAGCCAAGACCAGGGCCGGACTGAAGCTTTCTTT
CDR3aa: CASSQDQGRTEAFF

d_gene: .
abundance: .
v_gene: TRBV19
j_gene: TRBJ2-7
CDR3nt: TGTGCCAGTAGTTCGGGGGGCTACGACTACGAGCAGTACTTC
CDR3aa: CASSSGGYDYEQYF

d_gene: TRBD1
abundance: .
v_gene: TRBV18
j_gene: TRBJ1-1
CDR3nt: TGTGCCAGCTCATCAACAGGGGCCGAGAACACTGAAGCTTTCTTT
CDR3aa: CASSSTGAENTEAFF

d_gene: .
abundance: .
v_gene: TRBV5-1
j_gene: TRBJ1-2
CDR3nt: TGCGCCAGCAGCTTGGGCGCAGGGACTAACTATGGCTACACCTTC
CDR3aa: CASSLGAGTNYGYTF

d_gene: .
abundance: .
v_gene: TRBV4-2
j_gene: TRBJ2-6
CDR3nt: TGTGCCAGCAGCCAAGAACCCCAGTCTGGGGCCAACGTCCTGACTTTC
CDR3aa: CASSQEPQSGANVLTF

d_gene: .
abundance: .
v_gene: TRBV11-2
j_gene: TRBJ2-5
CDR3nt: TGTGCCAGCAGCTCCACGGGACCTTGGGAGACCCAGTACTTC
CDR3aa: CASSSTGPWETQYF